This T cell receptor (beta chain) came from a study of blood T cell repertoires in COVID-19. The Seattle patients, enrolled during active infection, were followed longitudinally. The CDR3 spans 14 residues. The ends were cut back, 0 bases at V and 5 bases at J, with 7 bases in the middle. Germline CDR1 is MNHEY and CDR2 is SVGAGI. TCRdb's copy holds only in-frame clones and misses some; the assay was immunoSEQ multiplex PCR. The data contain about 500,000 clones, around nine tenths of them seen just once; the ten biggest clones take up around 8%. The chain employs TRBV6-5 and TRBJ2-2; D is possibly TRBD2 (5 bases). This clonotype originated in a woman aged 45-59 years with COVID-19, enrolled during active disease. The sample was peripheral blood. The chain's CDR3 is CASSYSAGTGELFF. The CDR3 DNA reads TGTGCCAGCAGTTACTCGGCGGGTACCGGGGAGCTGTTTTTT.